This T cell receptor (beta chain) was observed in a study of blood T cell repertoires in COVID-19. Overall study: There were acute and convalescent COVID-19 samples, and they came from the United States, Italy and Spain. In each case, the material was cDNA or gDNA derived from T cells, B-cell-depleted T cells, or PBMCs.

The V gene's germline CDR1 is LGHDT and CDR2 YNNKEL (reference sequence). CDR3 length: 14 residues. V lost 3 bases, J lost 1 base, and 9 bases lay in between. A single count supports this clone. One Seattle source followed patients from active infection through their disease course. As originally analysed: Estimated nucleated cell counts came from reference gene primer amplification. The assay was immunoSEQ multiplex PCR, and TCRdb's table has in-frame clones only and misses some. The DNA was the basis for D and trimming; V, J and clone size are from that table. The sample includes nearly 250,000 clones, approximately 85% of them seen just once.

This receptor was identified in an elderly woman with COVID-19, enrolled during active disease. This chain links TRBV3-1 (or the pseudogene TRBV3-2) with TRBJ1-1, with D perhaps TRBD1 (5 bases). The sequenced sample consisted of peripheral blood. This CDR3 reads CASSHRQPNTEAFF. As DNA, the CDR3 is TGTGCCAGCAGCCATCGACAGCCGAACACTGAAGCTTTCTTT.